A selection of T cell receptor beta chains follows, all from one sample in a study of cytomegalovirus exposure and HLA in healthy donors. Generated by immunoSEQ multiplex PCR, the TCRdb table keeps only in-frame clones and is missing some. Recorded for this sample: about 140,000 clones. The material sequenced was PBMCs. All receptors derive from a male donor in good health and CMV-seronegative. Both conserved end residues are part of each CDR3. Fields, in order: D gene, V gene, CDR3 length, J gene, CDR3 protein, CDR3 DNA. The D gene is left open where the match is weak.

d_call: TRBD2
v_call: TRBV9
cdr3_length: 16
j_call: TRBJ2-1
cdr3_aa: CASSVGPGLADNEQFF
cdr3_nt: TGTGCCAGCAGCGTAGGACCGGGACTAGCGGACAATGAGCAGTTCTTC

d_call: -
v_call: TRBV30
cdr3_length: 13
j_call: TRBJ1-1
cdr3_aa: CAWGRQYNTEAFF
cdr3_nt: TGTGCCTGGGGAAGACAGTACAACACTGAAGCTTTCTTT

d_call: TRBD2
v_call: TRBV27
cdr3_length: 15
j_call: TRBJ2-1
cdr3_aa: CASNDGAGPNNEQFF
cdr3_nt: TGTGCCAGCAACGATGGAGCGGGGCCAAACAATGAGCAGTTCTTC

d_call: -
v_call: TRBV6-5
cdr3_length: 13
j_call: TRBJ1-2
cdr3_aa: CASSSDTYYGYTF
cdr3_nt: TGTGCCAGCAGTTCGGACACATACTATGGCTACACCTTC

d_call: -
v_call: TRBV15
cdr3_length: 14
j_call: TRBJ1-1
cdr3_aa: CATSRAKANTEAFF
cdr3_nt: TGTGCCACCAGCAGAGCAAAAGCGAACACTGAAGCTTTCTTT

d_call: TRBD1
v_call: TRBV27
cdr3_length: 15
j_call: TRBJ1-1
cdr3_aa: CASSLAGGRGTEAFF
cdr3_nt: TGTGCCAGCAGTTTAGCAGGGGGACGTGGGACTGAAGCTTTCTTT

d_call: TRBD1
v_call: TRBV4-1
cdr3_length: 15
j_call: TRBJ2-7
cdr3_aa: CASSQEGDRSYEQYF
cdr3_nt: TGCGCCAGCAGCCAAGAAGGGGACAGAAGTTACGAGCAGTACTTC

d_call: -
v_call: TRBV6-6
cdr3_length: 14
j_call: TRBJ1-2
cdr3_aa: CASSYSREPAGYTF
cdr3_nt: TGTGCCAGCAGTTACTCGAGGGAGCCTGCGGGCTACACCTTC

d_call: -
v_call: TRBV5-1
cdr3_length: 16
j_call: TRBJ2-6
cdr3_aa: CASSLGSGAGANVLTF
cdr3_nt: TGCGCCAGCAGCTTGGGATCCGGGGCTGGGGCCAACGTCCTGACTTTC

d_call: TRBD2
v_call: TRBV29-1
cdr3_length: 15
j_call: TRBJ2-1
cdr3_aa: CSVERRLAGDNEQFF
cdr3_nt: TGCAGCGTTGAAAGGCGGCTAGCGGGGGACAATGAGCAGTTCTTC